This entry features one TCR beta chain sequence. This table comes from immunoSEQ multiplex PCR, and its TCRdb copy is limited to in-frame clones, with some not included. The sample shows approximately 400,000 clones, 70% to 90% of them seen only once. This record belongs to a study of blood T cell repertoires in COVID-19. V was clipped by 6 bases and J by 4 bases; unmatched bases: 7. The CDR3 is 15 amino acids. CDR1 is LGHDT, CDR2 YNNKEL, per germline (reference sequence). The study recruited people aged about 18 to 90 years across 24 US areas. V gene TRBV3-1 (or the pseudogene TRBV3-2) combines with J gene TRBJ1-1; 11 nucleotides align to TRBD1. The source of this sequence is a young woman who had recovered from COVID-19. Sequencing was carried out using PBMCs or T cells enriched from blood (not recorded which). Written as DNA, the CDR3 is TGTGCCAGCAGTTTGACCGGGACAGGGGGCACTGAAGCTTTCTTT. Amino acids: CASSLTGTGGTEAFF.